The clone carrying this T cell receptor beta chain occurred once. This sample's RNA came from whole unsorted tissue. This non-tumor lung sample came from over 3 cm beyond the tumor edge. A modified ARM-PCR protocol with three rounds of nested PCR amplified TCRbeta. One entry per CDR3 protein, called by TCRdb with MiXCR from the multiplex PCR reads. The sample holds roughly 48,000 distinct CDR3 sequences, roughly two thirds seen once. These data belong to a study of tumor and adjacent non-tumor tissue in lung cancer. The V end lost 4 bases, the J end lost 7 bases, and 10 bases lay between the germline ends. Per the germline V gene, CDR1 is SQVTM and CDR2 is ANQGSEA. The CDR3 runs to 11 residues.

The source of this sequence is a woman in her 70s with non-small cell lung cancer. The chain carries TRBV29-1 and TRBJ1-2; D is undetermined. The specimen sequenced was distant non-tumor lung tissue. This CDR3 is CSVGSQVGYTF. The CDR3 region has the DNA TGCAGCGTTGGCAGTCAGGTTGGCTACACCTTC.